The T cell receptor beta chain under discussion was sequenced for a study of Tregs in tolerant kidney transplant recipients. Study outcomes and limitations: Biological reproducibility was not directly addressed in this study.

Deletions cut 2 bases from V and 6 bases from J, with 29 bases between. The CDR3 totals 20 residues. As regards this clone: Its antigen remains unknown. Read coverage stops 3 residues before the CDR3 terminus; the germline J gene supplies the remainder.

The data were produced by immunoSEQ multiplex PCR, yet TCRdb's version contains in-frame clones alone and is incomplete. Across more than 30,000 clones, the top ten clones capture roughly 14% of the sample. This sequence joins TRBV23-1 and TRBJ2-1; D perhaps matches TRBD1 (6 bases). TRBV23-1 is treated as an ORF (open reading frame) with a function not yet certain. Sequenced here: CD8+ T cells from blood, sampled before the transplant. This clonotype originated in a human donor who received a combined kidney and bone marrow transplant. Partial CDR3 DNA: TGCGCCAGCAGTCAACCGCCCAAGGGGGAACTAGGATGGAAGGGCAATGAG. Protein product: CASSQPPKGELGWKGNE. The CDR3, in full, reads CASSQPPKGELGWKGNEQFF.